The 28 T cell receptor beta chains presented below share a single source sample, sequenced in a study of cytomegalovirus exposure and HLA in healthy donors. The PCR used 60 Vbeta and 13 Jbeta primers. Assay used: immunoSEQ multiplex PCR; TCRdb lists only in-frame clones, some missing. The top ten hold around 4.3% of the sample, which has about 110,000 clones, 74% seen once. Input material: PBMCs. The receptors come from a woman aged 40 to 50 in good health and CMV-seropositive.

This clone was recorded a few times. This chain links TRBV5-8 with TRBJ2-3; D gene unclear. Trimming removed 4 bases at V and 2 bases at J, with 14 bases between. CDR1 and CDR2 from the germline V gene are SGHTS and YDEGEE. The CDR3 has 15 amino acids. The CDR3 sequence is CASSGLGGYTDTQYF. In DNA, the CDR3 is TGTGCCAGCAGCGGGCTCGGTGGGTACACAGATACGCAGTATTTT.

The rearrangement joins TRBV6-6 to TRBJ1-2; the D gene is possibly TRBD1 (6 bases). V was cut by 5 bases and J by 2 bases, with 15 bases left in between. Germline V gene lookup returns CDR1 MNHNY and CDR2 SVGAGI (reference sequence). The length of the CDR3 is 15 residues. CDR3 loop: CASSTSQGVNYGYTF. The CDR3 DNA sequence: TGTGCCAGCAGTACTTCACAGGGCGTGAACTATGGCTACACCTTC.

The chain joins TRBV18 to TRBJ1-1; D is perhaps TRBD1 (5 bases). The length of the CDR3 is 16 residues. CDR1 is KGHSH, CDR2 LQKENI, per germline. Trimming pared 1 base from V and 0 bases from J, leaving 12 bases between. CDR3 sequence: CASSPRRVELNTEAFF. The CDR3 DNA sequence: TGTGCCAGCTCACCACGCAGGGTAGAATTGAACACTGAAGCTTTCTTT.

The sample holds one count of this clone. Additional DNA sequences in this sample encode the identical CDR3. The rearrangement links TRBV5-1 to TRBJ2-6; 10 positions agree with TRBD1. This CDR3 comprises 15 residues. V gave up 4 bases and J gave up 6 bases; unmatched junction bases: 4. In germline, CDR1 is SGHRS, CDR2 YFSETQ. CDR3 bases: TGCGCCAGCAGCCTCGGGACAGGGGTGGCCAACGTCCTGACTTTC. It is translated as CASSLGTGVANVLTF.

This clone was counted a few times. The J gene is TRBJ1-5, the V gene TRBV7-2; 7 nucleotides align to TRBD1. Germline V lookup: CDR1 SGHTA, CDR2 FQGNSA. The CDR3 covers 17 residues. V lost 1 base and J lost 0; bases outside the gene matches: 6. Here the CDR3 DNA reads TGTGCCAGCAGCTTAGTGGGGACAGCATATAGCAATCAGCCCCAGCATTTT. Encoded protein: CASSLVGTAYSNQPQHF.

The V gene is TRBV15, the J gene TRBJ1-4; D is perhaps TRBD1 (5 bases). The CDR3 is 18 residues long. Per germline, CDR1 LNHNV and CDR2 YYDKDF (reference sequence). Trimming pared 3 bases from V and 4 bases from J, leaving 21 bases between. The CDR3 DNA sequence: TGTGCCACCAGCAGTACACAGAGGAGCGCAGGGCTTAATGAAAAACTGTTTTTT. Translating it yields CATSSTQRSAGLNEKLFF.

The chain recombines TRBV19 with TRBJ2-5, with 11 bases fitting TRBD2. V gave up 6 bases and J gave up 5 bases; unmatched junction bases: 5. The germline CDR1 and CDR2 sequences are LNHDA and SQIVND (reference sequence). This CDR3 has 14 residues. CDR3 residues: CASRLSGGAETQYF. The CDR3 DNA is TGTGCCAGTAGGCTTAGCGGGGGGGCCGAGACCCAGTACTTC.

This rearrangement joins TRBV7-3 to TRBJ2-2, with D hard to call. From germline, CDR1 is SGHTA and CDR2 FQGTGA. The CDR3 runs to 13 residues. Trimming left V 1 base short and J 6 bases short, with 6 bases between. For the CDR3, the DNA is TGTGCCAGCAGCTTAAGAGTACCCGGGGAGCTGTTTTTT. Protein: CASSLRVPGELFF.

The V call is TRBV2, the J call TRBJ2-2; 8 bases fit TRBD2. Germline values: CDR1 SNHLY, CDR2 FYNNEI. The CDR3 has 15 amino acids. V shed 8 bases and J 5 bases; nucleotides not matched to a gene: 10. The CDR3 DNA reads TGTGCCAGCCAGGGAGGCGGGGGGTTAACCGGGGAGCTGTTTTTT. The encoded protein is CASQGGGGLTGELFF.

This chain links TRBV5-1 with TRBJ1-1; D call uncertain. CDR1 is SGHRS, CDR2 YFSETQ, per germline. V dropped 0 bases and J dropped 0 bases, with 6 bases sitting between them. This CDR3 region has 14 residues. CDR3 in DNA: TGCGCCAGCAGCTTGGAGCGTATGAACACTGAAGCTTTCTTT. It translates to CASSLERMNTEAFF.

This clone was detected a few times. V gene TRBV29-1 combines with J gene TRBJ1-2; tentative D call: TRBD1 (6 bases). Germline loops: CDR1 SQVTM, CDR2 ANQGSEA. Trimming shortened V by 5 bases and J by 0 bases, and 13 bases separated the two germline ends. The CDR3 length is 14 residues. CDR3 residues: CSVHRTAPNYGYTF. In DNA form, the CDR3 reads TGCAGCGTTCATAGGACAGCTCCTAACTATGGCTACACCTTC.

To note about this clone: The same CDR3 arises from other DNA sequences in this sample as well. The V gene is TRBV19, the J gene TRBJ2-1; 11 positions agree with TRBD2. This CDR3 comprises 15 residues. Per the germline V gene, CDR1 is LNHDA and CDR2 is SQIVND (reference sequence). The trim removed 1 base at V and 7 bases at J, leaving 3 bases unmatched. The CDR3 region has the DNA TGTGCCAGTAGTATAGGGCTAGCGGGGGGTAATGAGCAGTTCTTC. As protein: CASSIGLAGGNEQFF.

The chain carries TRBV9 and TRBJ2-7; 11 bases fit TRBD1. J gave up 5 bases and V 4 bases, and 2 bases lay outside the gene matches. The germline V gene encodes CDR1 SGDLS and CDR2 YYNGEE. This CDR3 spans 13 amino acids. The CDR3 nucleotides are TGTGCCAGCAGCAGGGACAGGGGGGACGAGCAGTACTTC. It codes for CASSRDRGDEQYF.

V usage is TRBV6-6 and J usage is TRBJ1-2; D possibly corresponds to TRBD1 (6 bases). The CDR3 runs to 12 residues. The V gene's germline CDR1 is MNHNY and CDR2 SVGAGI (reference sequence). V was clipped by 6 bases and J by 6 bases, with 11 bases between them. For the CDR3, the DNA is TGTGCCAGCAGATTACAGGGAGATGGCTACACCTTC. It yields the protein CASRLQGDGYTF.

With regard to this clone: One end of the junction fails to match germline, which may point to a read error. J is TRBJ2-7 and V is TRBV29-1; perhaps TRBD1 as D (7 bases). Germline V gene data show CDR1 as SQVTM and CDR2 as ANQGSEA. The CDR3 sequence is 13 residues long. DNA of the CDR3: TGCAGCGTTCGGGTCGGAGGGGGCTACGGGCAGTACTTC. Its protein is CSVRVGGGYGQYF.

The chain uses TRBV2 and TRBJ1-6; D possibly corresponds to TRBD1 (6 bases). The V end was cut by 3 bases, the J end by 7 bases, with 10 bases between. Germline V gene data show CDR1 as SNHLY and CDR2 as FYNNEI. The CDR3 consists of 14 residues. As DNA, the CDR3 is TGTGCCAGCAGTGAGGCAGGGGACAATTCACCCCTCCACTTT. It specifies CASSEAGDNSPLHF.

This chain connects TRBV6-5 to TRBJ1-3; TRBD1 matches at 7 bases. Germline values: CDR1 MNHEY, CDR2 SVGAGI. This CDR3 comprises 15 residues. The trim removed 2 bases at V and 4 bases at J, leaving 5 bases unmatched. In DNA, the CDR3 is TGTGCCAGCAGTTACGACAGGGCTAACGGAAACACCATATATTTT. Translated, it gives CASSYDRANGNTIYF.

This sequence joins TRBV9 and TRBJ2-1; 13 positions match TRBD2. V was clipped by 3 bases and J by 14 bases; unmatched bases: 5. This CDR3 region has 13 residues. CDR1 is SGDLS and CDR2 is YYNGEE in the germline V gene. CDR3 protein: CASSAGLAGLEFF. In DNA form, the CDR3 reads TGTGCCAGCAGCGCGGGACTAGCGGGATTGGAGTTCTTC. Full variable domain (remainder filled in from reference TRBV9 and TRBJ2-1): DSGVTQTPKHLITATGQRVTLRCSPRSGDLSVYWYQQSLDQGLQFLIQYYNGEERAKGNILERFSAQQFPDLHSELNLSSLELGDSALYFCASSAGLAGLEFFGPGTRLTVL.

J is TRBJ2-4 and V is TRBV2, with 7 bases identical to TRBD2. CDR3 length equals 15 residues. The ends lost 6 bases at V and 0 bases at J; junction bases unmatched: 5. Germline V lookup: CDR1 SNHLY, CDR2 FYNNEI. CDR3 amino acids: CASRDGGRAKNIQYF. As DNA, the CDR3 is TGTGCCAGCAGGGACGGGGGGAGAGCCAAAAACATTCAGTACTTC.

The CDR3: CASRNVPRNSPLHF. DNA for the CDR3: TGTGCCAGCAGAAACGTGCCGAGGAATTCACCCCTCCACTTT. The V and J genes are TRBV6-1 and TRBJ1-6; D is uncertain. CDR1 MNHNS and CDR2 SASEGT come from the germline V gene. This CDR3 spans 14 amino acids. V lost 6 bases and J lost 7, with 13 bases in between.

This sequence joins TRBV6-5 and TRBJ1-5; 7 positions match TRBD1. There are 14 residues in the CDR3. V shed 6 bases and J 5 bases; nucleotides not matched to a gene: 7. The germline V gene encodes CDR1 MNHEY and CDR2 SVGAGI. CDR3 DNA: TGTGCCAGCAGAAAACAGGGGAACTATCAGCCCCAGCATTTT. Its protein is CASRKQGNYQPQHF.

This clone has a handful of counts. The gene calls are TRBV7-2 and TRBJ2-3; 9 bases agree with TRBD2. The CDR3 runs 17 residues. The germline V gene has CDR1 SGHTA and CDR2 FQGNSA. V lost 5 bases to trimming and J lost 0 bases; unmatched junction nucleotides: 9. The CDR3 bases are TGTGCCAGCAGCCCCCAGCCTAGCGGGGTTAGCACAGATACGCAGTATTTT. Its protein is CASSPQPSGVSTDTQYF. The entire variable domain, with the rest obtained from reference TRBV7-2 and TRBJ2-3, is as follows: GAGVSQSPSNKVTEKGKDVELRCDPISGHTALYWYRQSLGQGLEFLIYFQGNSAPDKSGLPSDRFSAERTGGSVSTLTIQRTQQEDSAVYLCASSPQPSGVSTDTQYFGPGTRLTVL.

In DNA form, the CDR3 reads TGCGCCAGCAGCCAAGAACAGGGGGGATCCTATAATTCACCCCTCCACTTT. It codes for CASSQEQGGSYNSPLHF. The chain combines TRBV4-1 with TRBJ1-6; 8 bases line up with TRBD1. This CDR3 region has 17 residues. Germline assignment: CDR1 MGHRA and CDR2 YSYEKL. The V gene end was trimmed by 0 bases and the J gene end by 1 base; junction bases not matched to a gene: 2.

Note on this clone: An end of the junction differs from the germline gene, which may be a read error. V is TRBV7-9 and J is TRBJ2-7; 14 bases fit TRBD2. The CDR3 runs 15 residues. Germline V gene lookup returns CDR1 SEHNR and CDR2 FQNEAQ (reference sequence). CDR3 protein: CSSSFSGLAGVEQYF. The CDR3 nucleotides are TGTTCCAGCAGCTTCTCGGGACTAGCGGGAGTCGAGCAGTACTTC.

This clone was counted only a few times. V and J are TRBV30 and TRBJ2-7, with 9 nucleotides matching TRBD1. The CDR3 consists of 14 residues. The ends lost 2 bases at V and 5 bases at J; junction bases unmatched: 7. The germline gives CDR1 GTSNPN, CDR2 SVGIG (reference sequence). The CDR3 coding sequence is TGTGCCTGGAGTCATCCGGGACAGGGAGACGAGCAGTACTTC. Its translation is CAWSHPGQGDEQYF.

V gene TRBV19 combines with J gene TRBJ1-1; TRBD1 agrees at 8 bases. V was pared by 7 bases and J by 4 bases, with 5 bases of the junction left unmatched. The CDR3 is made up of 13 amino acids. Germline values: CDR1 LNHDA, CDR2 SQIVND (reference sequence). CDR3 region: CASTKDRVTEAFF. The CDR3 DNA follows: TGTGCCAGTACTAAGGACAGGGTCACTGAAGCTTTCTTT. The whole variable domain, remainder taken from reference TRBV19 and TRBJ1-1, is DGGITQSPKYLFRKEGQNVTLSCEQNLNHDAMYWYRQDPGQGLRLIYYSQIVNDFQKGDIAEGYSVSREKKESFPLTVTSAQKNPTAFYLCASTKDRVTEAFFGQGTRLTVV.

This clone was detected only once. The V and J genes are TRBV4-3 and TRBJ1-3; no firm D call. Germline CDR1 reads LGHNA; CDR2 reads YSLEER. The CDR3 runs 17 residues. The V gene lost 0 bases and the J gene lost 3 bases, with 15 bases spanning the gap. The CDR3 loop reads CASSQEAPPGGGNTIYF. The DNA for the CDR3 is TGCGCCAGCAGCCAAGAGGCACCCCCGGGAGGTGGAAACACCATATATTTT.

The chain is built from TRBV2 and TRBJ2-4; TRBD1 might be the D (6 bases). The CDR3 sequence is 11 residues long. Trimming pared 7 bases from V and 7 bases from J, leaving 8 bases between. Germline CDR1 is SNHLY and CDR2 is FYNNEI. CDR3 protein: CASKQGNIQYF. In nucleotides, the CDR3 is TGTGCCAGCAAGCAGGGGAACATTCAGTACTTC.